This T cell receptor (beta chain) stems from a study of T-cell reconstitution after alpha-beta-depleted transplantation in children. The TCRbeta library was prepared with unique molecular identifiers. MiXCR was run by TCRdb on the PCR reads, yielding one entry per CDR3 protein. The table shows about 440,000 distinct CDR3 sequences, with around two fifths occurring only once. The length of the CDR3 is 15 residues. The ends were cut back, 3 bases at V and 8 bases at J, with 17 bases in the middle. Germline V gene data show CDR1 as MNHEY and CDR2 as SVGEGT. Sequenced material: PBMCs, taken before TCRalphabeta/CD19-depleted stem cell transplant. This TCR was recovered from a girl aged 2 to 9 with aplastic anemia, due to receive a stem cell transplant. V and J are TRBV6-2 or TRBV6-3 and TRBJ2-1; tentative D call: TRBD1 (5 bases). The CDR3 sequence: CASSYTTGLQDEQFF. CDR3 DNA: TGTGCCAGCAGTTATACCACAGGTTTGCAGGATGAGCAGTTCTTC.